The 23 T cell receptor beta chains presented below share a single source sample, sequenced in a study of beta chain features in type 1 diabetes. The investigators reverse transcribed all of the isolated RNA, so they sequenced expressed TCRB transcripts. Only in-frame clones appear in the TCRdb table, and some are missing; sequencing was by immunoSEQ multiplex PCR. The sample shows some 220,000 clones, around 9.9% of them seen only once. What was sequenced was central memory CD4+ T cells from blood. All receptors come from a man between 18 and 29 years old in good health.

The rearrangement uses TRBV7-8 and TRBJ1-1; D uncertain. Germline CDR1 reads SGHVS; CDR2 reads FQNEAQ. Trimming stripped 6 bases from V and 8 bases from J, with 16 bases between. The CDR3 runs to 13 residues. CDR3 in amino acids: CASRSPNGGEAFF. The CDR3 DNA is TGTGCCAGCAGGAGCCCGAATGGAGGGGAAGCTTTCTTT.

This chain links TRBV4-2 with TRBJ2-2; D possibly corresponds to TRBD2 (5 bases). The V end lost 1 base, the J end lost 7 bases, and 13 bases lay between the germline ends. The germline gives CDR1 LGHNA, CDR2 YNFKEQ. The CDR3 runs to 15 residues. The chain's CDR3 is CASSQVGSRGGELFF. In nucleotides, the CDR3 is TGTGCCAGCAGCCAAGTAGGGAGCCGGGGCGGGGAGCTGTTTTTT.

This clone has just a few counts. CDR3: CASSITSGTYNEQFF. CDR3 in DNA: TGCGCCAGCAGCATAACTAGCGGGACCTACAATGAGCAGTTCTTC. The chain uses TRBV5-1 and TRBJ2-1; 10 bases agree with TRBD2. In germline, CDR1 is SGHRS, CDR2 YFSETQ. CDR3 length: 15 amino acids. The J segment lost 2 bases and the V segment lost 4 bases, leaving 3 bases of the junction unmatched.

This clone was counted at least ten times. The V gene is TRBV28, the J gene TRBJ2-5; no reliable D call. Between the trimmed V and J ends, which lost 2 bases and 8 bases, there was a span of 6 bases. The V gene's germline CDR1 is MDHEN and CDR2 SYDVKM. This CDR3 contains 11 residues. The chain's CDR3 is CASSLGPTQYF. As DNA, the CDR3 is TGTGCCAGCAGTTTAGGGCCCACCCAGTACTTC.

This clone was recorded a few times. J is TRBJ2-7 and V is TRBV4-1, with D tentatively TRBD1 or TRBD2 (5 bases each). V lost 4 bases to trimming and J lost 5 bases, with 15 bases between them. Germline V gene lookup returns CDR1 MGHRA and CDR2 YSYEKL. The CDR3 is made up of 14 amino acids. CDR3 region: CASSRAPGRNEQYF. CDR3 DNA: TGCGCCAGCAGCCGCGCGCCGGGGCGAAACGAGCAGTACTTC.

The chain employs TRBV18 and TRBJ2-7, with D possibly matching TRBD1 (7 bases). This CDR3 has 15 residues. The V end was cut by 1 base, the J end by 4 bases, with 14 bases between. CDR1 and CDR2 from the germline V gene are KGHSH and LQKENI. The CDR3 bases are TGTGCCAGCTCACCACATCAGGGGGGTGAGTACGAGCAGTACTTC. Protein product: CASSPHQGGEYEQYF.

This chain uses TRBV29-1 with TRBJ2-3, with a weak D call TRBD2 (6 bases). V was shortened by 6 bases and J by 4 bases, with 20 bases between the two germline ends. From germline, CDR1 is SQVTM and CDR2 ANQGSEA. This CDR3 spans 15 amino acids. CDR3 sequence (DNA): TGCAGCGTGGGGCGCTCGGGGGATTTTTCAGATACGCAGTATTTT. Encoded protein: CSVGRSGDFSDTQYF.

This clone was seen more than once but under ten times. The chain uses TRBV9 and TRBJ2-5, with D maybe TRBD1 (7 bases). Germline loops: CDR1 SGDLS, CDR2 YYNGEE. Trimming shortened V by 0 bases and J by 4 bases, and 16 bases separated the two germline ends. The CDR3 totals 16 residues. CDR3 coding DNA: TGTGCCAGCAGCGTAGCCCCGGCAGGGGGGACAGAGACCCAGTACTTC. It specifies CASSVAPAGGTETQYF.

This clone has only a few counts. The chain carries TRBV2 and TRBJ1-5; D unclear. The CDR3 has 13 amino acids. Deletions cut 6 bases from V and 0 bases from J, with 6 bases between. The germline V gene encodes CDR1 SNHLY and CDR2 FYNNEI. CDR3 protein: CASRPDSNQPQHF. The CDR3 nucleotides are TGTGCCAGCAGGCCAGATAGCAATCAGCCCCAGCATTTT.

This clone has more than one count but fewer than ten. The chain couples TRBV7-2 to TRBJ2-1; weak D call: TRBD1 (6 bases). The germline V gene has CDR1 SGHTA and CDR2 FQGNSA. V lost 4 bases and J 6 bases, leaving 13 bases between the germline ends. The CDR3 contains 14 residues. The CDR3 here is CASSSIRGPNEQFF. The CDR3 DNA follows: TGTGCCAGCAGCTCCATCAGGGGCCCCAATGAGCAGTTCTTC.

This clone showed up many times. V gene TRBV2 combines with J gene TRBJ2-3, with D uncertain. Germline V gene data show CDR1 as SNHLY and CDR2 as FYNNEI. This CDR3 is built from 14 residues. V was cut by 8 bases and J by 4 bases, with 16 bases left in between. In DNA, the CDR3 is TGTGCCAGCTGGCAGGCCTATTCCGCAGATACGCAGTATTTT. Protein: CASWQAYSADTQYF.

This clone was counted ten times or more. The rearrangement uses TRBV10-3 and TRBJ2-5; D not resolved. V was shortened by 6 bases and J by 1 base, with 9 bases between the two germline ends. CDR1 is ENHRY, CDR2 SYGVKD, per germline. The CDR3 is made up of 13 amino acids. As DNA, the CDR3 is TGTGCCATCAGCCCAAATTCCCAAGAGACCCAGTACTTC. Protein sequence: CAISPNSQETQYF.

The chain has TRBV29-1 and TRBJ2-7; TRBD1 is a possible D gene (5 bases). Germline V gene sequence: CDR1 SQVTM, CDR2 ANQGSEA. CDR3 length equals 13 residues. The V gene lost 4 bases and the J gene lost 0 bases, with 10 bases spanning the gap. The CDR3 DNA follows: TGCAGCGTTGCGCAGGACAACTCCTACGAGCAGTACTTC. As protein: CSVAQDNSYEQYF.

In its sample, this clone was seen a few times. This CDR3 reads CAWSGDFSESQPQHF. As DNA, the CDR3 is TGTGCCTGGAGTGGGGACTTCTCGGAGAGTCAGCCCCAGCATTTT. This chain connects TRBV30 to TRBJ1-5, with a weak D call TRBD1 (5 bases). The CDR3 totals 15 residues. Germline V gene lookup returns CDR1 GTSNPN and CDR2 SVGIG (reference sequence). V was shortened by 1 base and J by 6 bases, with 16 bases between the two germline ends.

Only a few counts were recorded for this clone. The CDR3 sequence: CASSSRAWGTQYF. The CDR3 DNA reads as TGTGCCAGCAGCTCTCGAGCGTGGGGGACGCAGTATTTT. V gene TRBV14 combines with J gene TRBJ2-3; either TRBD1 or TRBD2 may fit D (5 bases each). This CDR3 is built from 13 residues. V dropped 5 bases and J dropped 9 bases, with 15 bases sitting between them. Looked up from germline, CDR1 is SGHDN and CDR2 is FVKESK.

V usage is TRBV2 and J usage is TRBJ2-5; D perhaps matches TRBD2 (5 bases). CDR3 length equals 15 residues. The germline V and J ends were trimmed by 0 bases and 11 bases, with 19 bases remaining between them. Per germline, CDR1 SNHLY and CDR2 FYNNEI. CDR3 sequence: CASSEALWRPREQYF. The CDR3 DNA follows: TGTGCCAGCAGTGAAGCCCTCTGGAGACCAAGGGAGCAGTACTTC.

V and J are TRBV7-9 and TRBJ2-5; D is perhaps TRBD1 (5 bases). With 7 bases removed from V and 2 bases from J, the gap between germline ends came to 14 bases. There are 14 residues in the CDR3. The V gene's germline CDR1 is SEHNR and CDR2 FQNEAQ (reference sequence). CDR3: CASTIPRAQETQYF. The DNA for the CDR3 is TGTGCCAGCACCATCCCCAGGGCACAAGAGACCCAGTACTTC.

This clone appeared many times. This sequence joins TRBV9 and TRBJ2-3, with 8 positions matching TRBD2. Germline V CDR1 and CDR2: SGDLS, YYNGEE. This CDR3 has 16 amino acids. Trimming removed 0 bases from V and 6 bases from J; junction bases left unmatched: 9. The CDR3 reads CASSVGDGRARDTQYF. CDR3 nucleotide sequence: TGTGCCAGCAGCGTAGGAGACGGGAGGGCCAGGGATACGCAGTATTTT.

The V gene is TRBV7-9, the J gene TRBJ1-1; a possible D gene is TRBD1 (5 bases). Trimming removed 5 bases from V and 4 bases from J, with 14 bases in between. The length of the CDR3 is 14 residues. CDR1 and CDR2 (germline): SEHNR, FQNEAQ (reference sequence). This CDR3 is CASSQLGEGTEAFF. CDR3 coding DNA: TGTGCCAGCAGCCAGCTGGGGGAAGGCACTGAAGCTTTCTTT.

This clone was counted many times. The chain recombines TRBV29-1 with TRBJ2-7; TRBD2 matches 14 bases. Germline values: CDR1 SQVTM, CDR2 ANQGSEA. V gave up 5 bases and J gave up 2 bases; unmatched junction bases: 8. The CDR3 loop spans 16 amino acids. CDR3 in amino acids: CSVPRTSGRLPYEQYF. CDR3 nucleotides: TGCAGCGTTCCCAGGACTAGCGGGAGGCTGCCCTACGAGCAGTACTTC.

This clone was picked up a small number of times. Other nucleotide sequences in the sample specify the same CDR3. V and J are TRBV5-1 and TRBJ2-1; 8 nucleotides match TRBD1. The length of the CDR3 is 14 residues. Per the germline V gene, CDR1 is SGHRS and CDR2 is YFSETQ. V was pared by 8 bases and J by 3 bases, with 7 bases of the junction left unmatched. CDR3 in amino acids: CASSPGQDYNEQFF. The CDR3 DNA reads TGCGCCAGTAGCCCGGGACAGGACTACAATGAGCAGTTCTTC.

This clone was observed a handful of times. With a far larger clone one base away, a read error is the likely cause. The rearrangement joins TRBV19 to TRBJ2-1, with D possibly TRBD2 on 5 matching bases. The CDR3 covers 15 residues. Trimming took 5 bases from V and 10 from J, leaving 21 bases between them. Germline V gives CDR1 LNHDA, CDR2 SQIVND (reference sequence). The chain's CDR3 is CASSYLSADGEEQFF. The CDR3 DNA follows: TGTGCCAGTAGTTACCTCAGCGCCGATGGGGAGGAGCAGTTCTTC.

This clone was counted at least ten times. The V call is TRBV4-2, the J call TRBJ2-5; D possibly matches TRBD1 or TRBD2 (5 bases each). V lost 0 bases to trimming and J lost 5 bases, with 16 bases between them. Per the germline V gene, CDR1 is LGHNA and CDR2 is YNFKEQ. The CDR3 loop spans 16 amino acids. This chain's CDR3 is CASSQDQDGDGETQYF. In DNA form, the CDR3 reads TGTGCCAGCAGCCAAGACCAAGACGGGGACGGGGAGACCCAGTACTTC.